This TCR beta chain originates from a study of molecular identifiers for immune sequencing clone quantification. This clonotype has a handful of counts. This CDR3 has 15 residues. From the PCR reads, TCRdb called clonotypes with MiXCR, one entry per CDR3 protein. The repertoire holds more than 450,000 distinct CDR3 sequences, with about a quarter as singletons. Sequences were obtained from naive CD8+ T cells from blood, with Jurkat cell RNA spiked in. Subset: FACS-sorted CD8+CD4-CCR7+CD45RA+ naive T cells. This receptor was taken from a human donor in good health. Some libraries in this study had Jurkat cell RNA spiked in. The V call is TRBV12-1, the J call TRBJ1-4. TRBV12-1 has pseudogene status. CDR3 region: CASKANGATNEKLFF. For the CDR3, the DNA is TGTGCCAGCAAAGCCAACGGGGCAACTAATGAAAAACTGTTTTTT.